This T cell receptor beta chain was recorded in a study of blood T cell repertoires in COVID-19. Method: immunoSEQ multiplex PCR; TCRdb's copy keeps in-frame clones and lacks some. The table records some 350,000 clones, 70% to 90% of them present only once. V shed 4 bases and J 5 bases; nucleotides not matched to a gene: 13. Germline V gives CDR1 PRHDT, CDR2 FYEKMQ (reference sequence). The length of the CDR3 is 16 residues. The clonotype originates from a human donor in a cohort sampled during active COVID-19. The chain has TRBV13 and TRBJ1-1; 7 nucleotides match TRBD1. Sequences were obtained from peripheral blood. This CDR3 is CASSSLQGVGSTEAFF. As DNA, the CDR3 is TGTGCCAGCAGCTCCCTTCAGGGGGTAGGTTCGACTGAAGCTTTCTTT.